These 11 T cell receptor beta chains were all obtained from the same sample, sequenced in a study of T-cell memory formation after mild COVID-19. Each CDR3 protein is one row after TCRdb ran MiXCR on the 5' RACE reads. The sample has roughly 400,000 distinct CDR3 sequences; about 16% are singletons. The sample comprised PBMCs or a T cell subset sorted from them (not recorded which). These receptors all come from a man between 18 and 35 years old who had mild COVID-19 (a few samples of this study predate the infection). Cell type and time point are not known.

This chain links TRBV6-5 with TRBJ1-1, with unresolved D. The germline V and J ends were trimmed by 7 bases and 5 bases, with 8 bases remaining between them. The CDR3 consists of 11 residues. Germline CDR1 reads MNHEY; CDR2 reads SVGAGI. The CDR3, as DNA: TGTGCCAGCATGAGTGGGACTGAAGCTTTCTTT. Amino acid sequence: CASMSGTEAFF.

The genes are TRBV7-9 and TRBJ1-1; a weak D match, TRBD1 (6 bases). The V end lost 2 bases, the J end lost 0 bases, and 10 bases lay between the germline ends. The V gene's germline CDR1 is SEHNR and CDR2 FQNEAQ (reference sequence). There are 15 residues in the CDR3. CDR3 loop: CASSLLSGVNTEAFF. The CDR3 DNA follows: TGTGCCAGCAGCTTACTCTCAGGGGTGAACACTGAAGCTTTCTTT.

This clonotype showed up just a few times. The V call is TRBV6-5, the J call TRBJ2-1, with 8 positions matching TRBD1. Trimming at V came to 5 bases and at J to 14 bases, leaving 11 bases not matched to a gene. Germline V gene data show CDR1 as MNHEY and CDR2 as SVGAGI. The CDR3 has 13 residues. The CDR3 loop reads CASSPGVQGAKFF. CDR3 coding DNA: TGTGCCAGCAGTCCCGGGGTGCAGGGGGCGAAGTTCTTC.

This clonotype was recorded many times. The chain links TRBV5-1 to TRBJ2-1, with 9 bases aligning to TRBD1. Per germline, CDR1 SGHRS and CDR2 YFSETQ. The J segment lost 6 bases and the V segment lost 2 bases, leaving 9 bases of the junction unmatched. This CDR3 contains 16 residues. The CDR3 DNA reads TGCGCCAGCAGCTTTCCGAAGGGACAGGGAACCAATGAGCAGTTCTTC. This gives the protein CASSFPKGQGTNEQFF.

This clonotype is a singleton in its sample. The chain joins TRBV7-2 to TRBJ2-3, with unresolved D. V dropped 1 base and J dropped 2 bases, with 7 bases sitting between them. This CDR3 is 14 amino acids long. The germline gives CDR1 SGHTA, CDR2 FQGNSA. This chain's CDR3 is CASSLESFTDTQYF. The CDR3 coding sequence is TGTGCCAGCAGCTTAGAATCCTTCACAGATACGCAGTATTTT.

The CDR3 is CSVRATYGYTF. CDR3 DNA: TGCAGTGTCAGGGCGACATATGGCTACACCTTC. The V call is TRBV20-1, the J call TRBJ1-2; D perhaps matches TRBD1 (5 bases). With 7 bases removed from V and 5 bases from J, the gap between germline ends came to 11 bases. Germline assignment: CDR1 DFQATT and CDR2 SNEGSKA (reference sequence). There are 11 residues in the CDR3.

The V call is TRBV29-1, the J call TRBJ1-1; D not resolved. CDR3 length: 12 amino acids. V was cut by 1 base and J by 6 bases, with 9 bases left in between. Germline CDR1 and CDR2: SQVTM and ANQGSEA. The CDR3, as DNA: TGCAGCGTTGAAGGAGTCGCAGCTGAAGCTTTCTTT. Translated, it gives CSVEGVAAEAFF.

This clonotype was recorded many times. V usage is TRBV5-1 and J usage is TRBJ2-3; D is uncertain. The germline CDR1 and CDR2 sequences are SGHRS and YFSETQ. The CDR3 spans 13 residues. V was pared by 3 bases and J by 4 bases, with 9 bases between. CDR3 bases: TGCGCCAGCAGCTCGCTGGCCGCAGATACGCAGTATTTT. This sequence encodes CASSSLAADTQYF.

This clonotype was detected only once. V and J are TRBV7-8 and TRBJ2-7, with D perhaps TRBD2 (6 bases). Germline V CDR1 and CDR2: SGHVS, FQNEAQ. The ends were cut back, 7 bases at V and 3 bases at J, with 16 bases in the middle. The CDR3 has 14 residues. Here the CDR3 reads CASNVGEDYYEQYF. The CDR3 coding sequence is TGTGCCAGCAACGTTGGGGAGGATTACTACGAGCAGTACTTC. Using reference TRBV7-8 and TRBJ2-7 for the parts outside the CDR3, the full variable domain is GAGVSQSPRYKVAKRGQDVALRCDPISGHVSLFWYQQALGQGPEFLTYFQNEAQLDKSGLPSDRFFAERPEGSVSTLKIQRTQQEDSAVYLCASNVGEDYYEQYFGPGTRLTVT.

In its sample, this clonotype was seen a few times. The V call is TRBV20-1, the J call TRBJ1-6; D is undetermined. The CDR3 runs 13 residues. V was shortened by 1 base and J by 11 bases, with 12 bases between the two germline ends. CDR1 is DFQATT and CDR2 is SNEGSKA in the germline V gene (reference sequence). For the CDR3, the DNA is TGCAGTGCTAGAGTAGGGCCTGGCGCACCCCTCCACTTT. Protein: CSARVGPGAPLHF.

In DNA, the CDR3 is TGTGCCAGCAGCCCCCCGGGACGGAACACTGAAGCTTTCTTT. This encodes CASSPPGRNTEAFF. The chain couples TRBV28 to TRBJ1-1, with a weak D call TRBD1 (5 bases). Trimming removed 6 bases from V and 1 base from J, with 12 bases in between. Germline loops: CDR1 MDHEN, CDR2 SYDVKM. The CDR3 has 14 amino acids.